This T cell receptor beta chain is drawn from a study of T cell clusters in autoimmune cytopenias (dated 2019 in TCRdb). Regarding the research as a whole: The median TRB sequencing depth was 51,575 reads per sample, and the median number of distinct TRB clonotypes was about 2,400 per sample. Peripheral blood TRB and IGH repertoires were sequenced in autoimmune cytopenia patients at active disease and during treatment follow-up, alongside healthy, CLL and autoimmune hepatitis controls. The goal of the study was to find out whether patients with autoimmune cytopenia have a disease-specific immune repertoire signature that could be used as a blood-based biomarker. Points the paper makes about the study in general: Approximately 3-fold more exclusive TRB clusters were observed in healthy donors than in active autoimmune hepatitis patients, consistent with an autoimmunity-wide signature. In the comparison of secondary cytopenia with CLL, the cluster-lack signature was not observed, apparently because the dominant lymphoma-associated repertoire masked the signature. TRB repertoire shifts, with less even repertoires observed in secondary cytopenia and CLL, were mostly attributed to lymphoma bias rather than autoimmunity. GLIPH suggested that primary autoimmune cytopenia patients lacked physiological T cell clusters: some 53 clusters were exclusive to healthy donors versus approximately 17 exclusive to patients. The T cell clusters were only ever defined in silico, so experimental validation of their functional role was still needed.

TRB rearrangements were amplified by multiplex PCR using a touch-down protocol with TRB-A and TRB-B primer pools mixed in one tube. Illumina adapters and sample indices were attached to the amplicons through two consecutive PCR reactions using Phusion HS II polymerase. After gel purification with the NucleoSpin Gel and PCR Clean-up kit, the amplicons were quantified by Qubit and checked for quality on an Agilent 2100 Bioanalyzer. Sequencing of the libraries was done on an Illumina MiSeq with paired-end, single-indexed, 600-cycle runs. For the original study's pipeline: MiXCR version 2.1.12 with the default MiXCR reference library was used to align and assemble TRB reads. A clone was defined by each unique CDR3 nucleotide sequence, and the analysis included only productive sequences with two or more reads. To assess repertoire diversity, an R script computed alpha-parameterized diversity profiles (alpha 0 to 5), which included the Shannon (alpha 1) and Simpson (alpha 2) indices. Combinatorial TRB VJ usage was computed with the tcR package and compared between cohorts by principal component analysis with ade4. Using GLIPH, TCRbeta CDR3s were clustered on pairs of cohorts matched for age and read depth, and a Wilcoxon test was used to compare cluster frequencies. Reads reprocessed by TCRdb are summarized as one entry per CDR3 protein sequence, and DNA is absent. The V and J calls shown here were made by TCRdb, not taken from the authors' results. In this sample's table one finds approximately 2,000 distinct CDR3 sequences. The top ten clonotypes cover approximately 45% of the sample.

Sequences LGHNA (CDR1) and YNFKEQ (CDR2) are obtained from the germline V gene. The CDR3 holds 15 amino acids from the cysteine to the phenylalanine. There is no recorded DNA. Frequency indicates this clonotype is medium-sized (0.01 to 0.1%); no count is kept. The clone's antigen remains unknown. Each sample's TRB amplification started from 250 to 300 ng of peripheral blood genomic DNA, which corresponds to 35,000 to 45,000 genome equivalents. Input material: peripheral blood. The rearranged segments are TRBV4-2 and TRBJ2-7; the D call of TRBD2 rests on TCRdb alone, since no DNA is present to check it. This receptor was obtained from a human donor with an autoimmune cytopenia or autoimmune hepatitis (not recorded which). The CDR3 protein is CASSQDPSWEYEQYF.